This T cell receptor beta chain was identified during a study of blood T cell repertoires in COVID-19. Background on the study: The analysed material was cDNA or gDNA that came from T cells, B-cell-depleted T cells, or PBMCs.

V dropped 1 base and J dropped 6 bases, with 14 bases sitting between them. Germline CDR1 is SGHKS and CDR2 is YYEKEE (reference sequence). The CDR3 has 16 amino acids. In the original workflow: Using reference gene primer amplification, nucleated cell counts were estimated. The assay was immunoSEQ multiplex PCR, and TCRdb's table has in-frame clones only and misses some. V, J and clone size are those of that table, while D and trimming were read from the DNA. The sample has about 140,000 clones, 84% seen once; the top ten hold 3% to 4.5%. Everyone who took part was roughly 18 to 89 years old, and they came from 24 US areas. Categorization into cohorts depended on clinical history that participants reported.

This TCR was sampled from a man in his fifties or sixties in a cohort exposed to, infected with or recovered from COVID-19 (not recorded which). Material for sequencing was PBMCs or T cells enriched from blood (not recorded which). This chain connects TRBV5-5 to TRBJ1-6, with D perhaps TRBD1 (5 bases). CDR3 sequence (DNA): TGTGCCAGCAGCTTGTCTGGGGCAGGGCGTAATTCACCCCTCCACTTT. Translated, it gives CASSLSGAGRNSPLHF.